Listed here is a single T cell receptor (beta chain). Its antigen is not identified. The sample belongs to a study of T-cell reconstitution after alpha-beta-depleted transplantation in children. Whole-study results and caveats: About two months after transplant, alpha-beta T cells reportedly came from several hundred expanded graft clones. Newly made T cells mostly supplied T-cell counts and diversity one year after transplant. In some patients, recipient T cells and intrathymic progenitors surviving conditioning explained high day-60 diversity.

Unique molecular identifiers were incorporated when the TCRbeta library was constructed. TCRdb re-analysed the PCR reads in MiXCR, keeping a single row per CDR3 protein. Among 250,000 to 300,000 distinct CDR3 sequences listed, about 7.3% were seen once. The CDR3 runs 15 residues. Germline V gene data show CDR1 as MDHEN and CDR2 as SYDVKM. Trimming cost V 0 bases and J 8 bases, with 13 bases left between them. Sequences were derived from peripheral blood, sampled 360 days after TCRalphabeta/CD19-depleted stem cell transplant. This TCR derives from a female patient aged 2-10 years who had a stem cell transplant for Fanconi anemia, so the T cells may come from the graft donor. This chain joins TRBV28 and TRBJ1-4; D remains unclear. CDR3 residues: CASSLWRRDGEKLFF. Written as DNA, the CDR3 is TGTGCCAGCAGTTTATGGCGAAGGGATGGGGAAAAACTGTTTTTT.